This T cell receptor (beta chain) derives from a study of shared clonotypes between healthy human individuals. Findings and caveats of the study: Memory subsets had estimated richness that was generally smaller than that of naive subsets.

The table came from immunoSEQ multiplex PCR; TCRdb's copy has only in-frame clones and leaves some out. The sample holds some 2,100,000 clones, about 93% seen once. On this clone: Its antigen is not known.

Naive CD8 cells were CD45RO-negative, positively selected for CCR7, excluding terminally differentiated effector memory CD45RA+ cells. Only Caucasian adults living in Nashville, Tennessee made up the donor group. This CDR3 has 14 amino acids. V was pared by 0 bases and J by 5 bases, with 7 bases between. The germline V gene has CDR1 SGHTA and CDR2 FQGTGA. The genes are TRBV7-3 and TRBJ2-2; no clear D gene. The sequence came from a man aged 18 to 35 in good health. Some clones in this sample may be carry-over from other donors' samples. The sample taken for sequencing was naive CD8+ T cells from PBMCs. The CDR3 sequence is CASSLTITTGELFF. The DNA of the CDR3 is TGTGCCAGCAGCTTAACCATAACAACCGGGGAGCTGTTTTTT.